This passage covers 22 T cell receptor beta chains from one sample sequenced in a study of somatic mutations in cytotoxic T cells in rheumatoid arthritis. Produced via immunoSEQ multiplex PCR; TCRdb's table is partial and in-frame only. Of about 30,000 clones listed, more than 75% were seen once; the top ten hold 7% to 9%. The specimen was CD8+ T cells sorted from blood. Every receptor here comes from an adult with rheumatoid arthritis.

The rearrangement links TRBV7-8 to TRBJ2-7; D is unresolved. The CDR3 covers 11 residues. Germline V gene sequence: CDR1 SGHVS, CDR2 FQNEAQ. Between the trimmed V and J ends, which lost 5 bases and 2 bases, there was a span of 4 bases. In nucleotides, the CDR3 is TGTGCCAGCAGCCCCGCCTACGAGCAGTACTTC. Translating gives CASSPAYEQYF.

CDR3 DNA sequence: TGTGCCAGTTCCCGGCCCCTAAACACTGAAGCTTTCTTT. It codes for CASSRPLNTEAFF. The chain uses TRBV6-5 and TRBJ1-1; D is undetermined. The length of the CDR3 is 13 residues. Germline V lookup: CDR1 MNHEY, CDR2 SVGAGI. V dropped 9 bases and J dropped 2 bases, with 13 bases sitting between them.

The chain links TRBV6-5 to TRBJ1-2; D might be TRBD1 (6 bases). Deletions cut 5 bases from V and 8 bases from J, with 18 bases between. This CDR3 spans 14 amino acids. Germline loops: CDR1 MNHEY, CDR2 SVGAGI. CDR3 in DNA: TGTGCCAGCAGTCACATGGGGGGCGGTGAGGGCTACACCTTC. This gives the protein CASSHMGGGEGYTF.

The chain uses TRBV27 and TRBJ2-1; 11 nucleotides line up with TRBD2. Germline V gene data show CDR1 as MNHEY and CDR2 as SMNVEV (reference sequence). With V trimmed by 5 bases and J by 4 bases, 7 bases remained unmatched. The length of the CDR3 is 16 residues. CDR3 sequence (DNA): TGTGCCAGCAGTCCACTCGGACTAGCGGGTTACAATGAGCAGTTCTTC. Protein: CASSPLGLAGYNEQFF.

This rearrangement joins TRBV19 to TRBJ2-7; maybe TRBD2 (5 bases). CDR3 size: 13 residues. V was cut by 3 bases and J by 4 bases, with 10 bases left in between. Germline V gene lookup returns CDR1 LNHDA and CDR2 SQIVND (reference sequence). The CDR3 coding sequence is TGTGCCAGTAGTATTGGGTTAGCGTACGAGCAGTACTTC. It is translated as CASSIGLAYEQYF. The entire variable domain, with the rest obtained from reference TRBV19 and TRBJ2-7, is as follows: DGGITQSPKYLFRKEGQNVTLSCEQNLNHDAMYWYRQDPGQGLRLIYYSQIVNDFQKGDIAEGYSVSREKKESFPLTVTSAQKNPTAFYLCASSIGLAYEQYFGPGTRLTVT.

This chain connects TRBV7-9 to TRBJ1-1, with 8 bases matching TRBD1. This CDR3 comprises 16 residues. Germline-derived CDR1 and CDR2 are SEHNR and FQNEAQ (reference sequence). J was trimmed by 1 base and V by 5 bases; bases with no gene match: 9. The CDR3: CASSPQQGVKNTEAFF. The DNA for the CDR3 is TGTGCCAGCAGCCCCCAACAGGGGGTAAAGAACACTGAAGCTTTCTTT.

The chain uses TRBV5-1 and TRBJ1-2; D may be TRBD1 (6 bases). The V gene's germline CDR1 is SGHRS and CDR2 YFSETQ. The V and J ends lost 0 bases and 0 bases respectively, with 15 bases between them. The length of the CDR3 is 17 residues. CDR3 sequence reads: CASSLVGGAVANYGYTF. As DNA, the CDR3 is TGCGCCAGCAGCTTGGTTGGGGGGGCCGTAGCTAACTATGGCTACACCTTC.

Here the CDR3 reads CASSVAQRGDGNYGYTF. The CDR3 DNA sequence: TGTGCCAGCAGCGTAGCCCAGCGAGGGGACGGTAACTATGGCTACACCTTC. The rearrangement uses TRBV9 and TRBJ1-2, with D possibly TRBD1 on 5 matching bases. Germline CDR1 SGDLS, CDR2 YYNGEE. V gave up 0 bases and J gave up 1 base, with 16 bases separating them. The CDR3 length is 17 residues.

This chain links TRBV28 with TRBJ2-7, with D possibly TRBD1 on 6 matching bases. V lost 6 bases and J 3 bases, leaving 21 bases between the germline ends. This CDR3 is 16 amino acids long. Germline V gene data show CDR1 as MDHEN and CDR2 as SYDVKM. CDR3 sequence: CASSPLTGRWRYEQYF. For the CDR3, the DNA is TGTGCCAGCAGCCCCCTCACAGGGCGATGGCGCTACGAGCAGTACTTC.

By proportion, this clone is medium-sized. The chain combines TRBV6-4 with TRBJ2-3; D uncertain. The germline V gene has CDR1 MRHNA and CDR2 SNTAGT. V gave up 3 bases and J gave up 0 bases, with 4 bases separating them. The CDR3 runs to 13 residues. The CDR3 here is CASSESSTDTQYF. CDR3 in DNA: TGTGCCAGCAGTGAGTCTAGCACAGATACGCAGTATTTT.

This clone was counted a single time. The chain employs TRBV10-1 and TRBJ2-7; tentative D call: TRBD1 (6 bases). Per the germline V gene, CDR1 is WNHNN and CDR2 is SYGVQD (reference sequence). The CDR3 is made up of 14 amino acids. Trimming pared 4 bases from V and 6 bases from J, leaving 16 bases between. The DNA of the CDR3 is TGCGCCAGCAGTGTGGTGGGCAGGGGTTCCGAGCAGTACTTC. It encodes CASSVVGRGSEQYF.

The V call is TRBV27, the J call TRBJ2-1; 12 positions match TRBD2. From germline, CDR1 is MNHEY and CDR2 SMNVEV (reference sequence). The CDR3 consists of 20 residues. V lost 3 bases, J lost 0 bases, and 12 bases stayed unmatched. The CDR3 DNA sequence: TGTGCCAGCAGTTTCCCCTCCGGGACTAGCGGGCCTTACTCCTACAATGAGCAGTTCTTC. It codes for CASSFPSGTSGPYSYNEQFF.

The CDR3 nucleotides read TGTGCCAGCAGTTTGCGGGATTATTCACCCCTCCACTTT. Amino acid sequence: CASSLRDYSPLHF. This chain uses TRBV27 with TRBJ1-6, with D hard to call. This CDR3 region has 13 residues. Germline loops: CDR1 MNHEY, CDR2 SMNVEV (reference sequence). V was clipped by 3 bases and J by 8 bases, with 8 bases between them.

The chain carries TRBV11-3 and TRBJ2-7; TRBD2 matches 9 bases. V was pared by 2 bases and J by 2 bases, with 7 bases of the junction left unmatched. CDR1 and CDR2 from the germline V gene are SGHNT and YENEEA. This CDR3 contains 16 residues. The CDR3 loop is CASSLPTLAGAYEQYF. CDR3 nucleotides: TGTGCCAGCAGCTTACCCACACTAGCGGGCGCCTACGAGCAGTACTTC. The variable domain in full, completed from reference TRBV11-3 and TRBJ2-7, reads EAGVVQSPRYKIIEKKQPVAFWCNPISGHNTLYWYLQNLGQGPELLIRYENEEAVDDSQLPKDRFSAERLKGVDSTLKIQPAELGDSAVYLCASSLPTLAGAYEQYFGPGTRLTVT.

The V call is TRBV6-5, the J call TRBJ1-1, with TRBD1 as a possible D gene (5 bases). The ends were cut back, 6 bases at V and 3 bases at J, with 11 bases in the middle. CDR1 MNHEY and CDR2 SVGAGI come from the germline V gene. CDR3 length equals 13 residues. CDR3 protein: CASRTQGDTEAFF. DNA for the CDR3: TGTGCCAGCAGGACTCAAGGGGACACTGAAGCTTTCTTT.

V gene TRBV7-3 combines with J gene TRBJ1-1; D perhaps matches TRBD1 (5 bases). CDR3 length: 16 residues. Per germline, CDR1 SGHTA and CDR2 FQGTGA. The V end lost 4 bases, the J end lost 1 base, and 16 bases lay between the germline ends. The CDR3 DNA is TGTGCCAGCAGCTCCCTAGGAAGGGGACGGAACACTGAAGCTTTCTTT. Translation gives CASSSLGRGRNTEAFF.

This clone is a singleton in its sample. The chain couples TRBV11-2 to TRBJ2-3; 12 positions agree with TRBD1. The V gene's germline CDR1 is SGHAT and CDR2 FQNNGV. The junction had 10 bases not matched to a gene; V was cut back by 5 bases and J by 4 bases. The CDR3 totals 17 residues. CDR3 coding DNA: TGTGCCAGCAGCCCAAACCGGGACAGGGGGCTCGCAGATACGCAGTATTTT. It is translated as CASSPNRDRGLADTQYF.

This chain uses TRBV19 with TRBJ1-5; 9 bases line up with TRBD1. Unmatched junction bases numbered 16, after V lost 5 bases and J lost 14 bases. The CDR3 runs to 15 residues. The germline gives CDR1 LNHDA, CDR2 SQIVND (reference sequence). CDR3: CASSYGGQGRTDEHF. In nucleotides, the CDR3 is TGTGCCAGTAGTTATGGGGGACAGGGCCGAACTGATGAGCATTTT.

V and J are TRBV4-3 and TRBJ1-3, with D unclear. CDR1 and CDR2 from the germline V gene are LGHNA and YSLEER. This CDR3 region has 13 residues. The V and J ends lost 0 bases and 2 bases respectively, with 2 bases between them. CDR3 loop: CASSQDTGNTIYF. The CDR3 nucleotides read TGCGCCAGCAGCCAAGATACTGGAAACACCATATATTTT.

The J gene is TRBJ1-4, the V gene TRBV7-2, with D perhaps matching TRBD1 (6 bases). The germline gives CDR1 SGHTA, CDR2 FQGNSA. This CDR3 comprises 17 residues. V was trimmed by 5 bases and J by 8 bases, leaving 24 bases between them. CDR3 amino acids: CASSPGGGGLLREKLFF. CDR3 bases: TGTGCCAGCAGCCCTGGAGGGGGGGGCCTTCTTAGGGAAAAACTGTTTTTT.

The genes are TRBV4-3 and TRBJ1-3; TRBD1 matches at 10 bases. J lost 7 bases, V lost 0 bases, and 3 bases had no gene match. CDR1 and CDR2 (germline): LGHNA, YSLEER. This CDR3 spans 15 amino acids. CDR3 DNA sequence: TGCGCCAGCAGCCAAGAGGACAGGGGGTGGAACACCATATATTTT. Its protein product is CASSQEDRGWNTIYF.

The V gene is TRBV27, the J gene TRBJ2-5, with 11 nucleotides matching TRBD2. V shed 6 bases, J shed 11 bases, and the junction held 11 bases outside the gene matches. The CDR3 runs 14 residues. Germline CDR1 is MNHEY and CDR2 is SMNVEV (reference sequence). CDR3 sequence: CASRPSSGGWEQYF. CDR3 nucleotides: TGTGCCAGCAGACCCTCTAGCGGGGGGTGGGAGCAGTACTTC.